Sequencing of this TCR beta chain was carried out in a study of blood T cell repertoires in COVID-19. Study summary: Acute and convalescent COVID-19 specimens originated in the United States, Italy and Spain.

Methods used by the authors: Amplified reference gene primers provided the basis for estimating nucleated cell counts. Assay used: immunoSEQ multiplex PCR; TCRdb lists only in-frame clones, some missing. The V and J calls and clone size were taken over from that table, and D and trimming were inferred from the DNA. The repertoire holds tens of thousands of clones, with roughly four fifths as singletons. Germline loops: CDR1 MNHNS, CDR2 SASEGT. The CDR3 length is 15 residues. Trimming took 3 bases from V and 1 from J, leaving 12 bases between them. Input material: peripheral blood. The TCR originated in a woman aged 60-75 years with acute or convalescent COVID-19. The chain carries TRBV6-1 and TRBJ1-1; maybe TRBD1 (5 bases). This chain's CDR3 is CASSDGTGRNTEAFF. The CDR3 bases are TGTGCCAGCAGTGACGGTACAGGAAGGAACACTGAAGCTTTCTTT.